This paragraph covers one T cell receptor (beta chain) sequence. Sequencing was performed with immunoSEQ multiplex PCR; in TCRdb, only in-frame clones are kept and a portion is missing. The sample includes about 130,000 clones, around nine tenths seen only once; the top ten take roughly 3.1%. This specimen comes from a study of control samples from healthy donors and cancer patients. V was clipped by 7 bases and J by 0 bases; unmatched bases: 6. This CDR3 is 15 amino acids long. The germline gives CDR1 MNHEY, CDR2 SVGAGI. J is TRBJ2-1 and V is TRBV6-5; 7 bases are shared with TRBD2. The sequence was collected from a man aged 45-65 years in good health. Material for sequencing was blood. The CDR3 reads CASTPWGGSYNEQFF. Written as DNA, the CDR3 is TGTGCCAGCACCCCCTGGGGGGGCTCCTACAATGAGCAGTTCTTC.